This T cell receptor (beta chain) was found in a study of T-cell memory formation after mild COVID-19. Overall study: Largely donor-specific TCR clusters were found. Overall study findings and caveats: Balance between CD4 and CD8 was seen in clones contracting day 15 to 85, and a CD4+ lean was seen in later expanders.

The CDR3 is 15 residues long. Germline V gene sequence: CDR1 SQVTM, CDR2 ANQGSEA. Trimming pared 7 bases from V and 1 base from J, leaving 19 bases between. TCR alpha and TCR beta cDNA libraries carrying sample barcodes and UMIs came from 5'RACE with constant-segment primers. TCRdb used MiXCR to reprocess the 5' RACE reads, holding one entry per CDR3 protein. The sample holds around 370,000 distinct CDR3 sequences, around 21% seen once. This clonotype was observed a few times. Its target is unknown. This rearrangement joins TRBV29-1 to TRBJ1-1; tentatively, D is TRBD1 (6 bases). The material sequenced was PBMCs or a T cell subset sorted from them (not recorded which). The clonotype originates from an adult woman who had mild COVID-19 (a few samples of this study predate the infection). Cell type and time point are not known. CDR3 sequence reads: CSAQGYGRGNTEAFF. In nucleotides, the CDR3 is TGCAGCGCTCAGGGGTACGGCAGGGGGAACACTGAAGCTTTCTTT.